This is a list of T cell receptor beta chains from one sample in a study of blood T cell repertoires in COVID-19. Libraries were prepared by immunoSEQ multiplex PCR; TCRdb keeps only in-frame clonotypes and omits some of them. This sample has some 100,000 clones; roughly four fifths occur once, and the top ten carry 6% to 7.5%. Sequencing used peripheral blood. These receptors originate from a man aged 50 to 60 with active or convalescent COVID-19. CDR3s include the opening cysteine and the closing phenylalanine or tryptophan. The order of the fields is V gene, clone size, D gene, J gene, CDR3 DNA, CDR3 protein. A D gene is named only where the DNA matches it firmly. Size values are once, few and many counts, or a class for expanded clones, and some rows have none.

TRBV7-9	NA	NA	TRBJ2-2	TGTGCCGCCCAGGGAAGGTCGAACACCGGGGAGCTGTTTTTT	CAAQGRSNTGELFF
TRBV4-1	many	NA	TRBJ2-5	TGCGCCAGCAGCCAAGAGCGTCGTGAGACCCAGTACTTC	CASSQERRETQYF
TRBV3-1/TRBV3-2	NA	NA	TRBJ2-4	TGTGCCAGCAGCCAAGGTTTCCGGGGGGCCAAAAACATTCAGTACTTC	CASSQGFRGAKNIQYF
TRBV18	NA	TRBD1	TRBJ2-2	TGTGCCAGCTCACCCCGACAGGGGGGGAACACCGGGGAGCTGTTTTTT	CASSPRQGGNTGELFF
TRBV29-1	NA	NA	TRBJ1-2	TGCAGCGTTGGGGCCCAGGGACAAAGCTACACCTTC	CSVGAQGQSYTF
TRBV11-2	NA	NA	TRBJ1-3	TGTGCCAGCAGCAAACGTCAGGGGACTGGAAACACCATATATTTT	CASSKRQGTGNTIYF
TRBV24-1	NA	NA	TRBJ2-2	TGTGCCACCAGTGACGGAGGGCAAAACACCGGGGAGCTGTTTTTT	CATSDGGQNTGELFF
TRBV11-2	NA	TRBD2	TRBJ2-7	TGTGCCAGCAGCTTCTCGGCTAGCGGTGAAGGTTGGTCCTACGAGCAGTACTTC	CASSFSASGEGWSYEQYF
TRBV30	NA	TRBD2	TRBJ2-3	TGTGCCTGGGGTAGCGGGGGGTATACGCAGTATTTT	CAWGSGGYTQYF
TRBV24-1	NA	TRBD1	TRBJ2-1	TGTGCCACCAGTTCGCCCGGGACAGGGGCTACCAATGAGCAGTTCTTC	CATSSPGTGATNEQFF